This T cell receptor beta chain was captured in a study of blood T cells in healthy people across ages. Between the trimmed V and J ends, which lost 5 bases and 7 bases, there was a span of 8 bases. The CDR3 runs to 11 residues. Combining a sample-barcoded 5' primer with a J-beta primer mix, a second PCR ran for roughly 7 to 12 cycles. TCRdb recomputed calls from the 5' RACE reads with MiXCR, one row per CDR3 protein. The data contain roughly 1 million distinct CDR3 sequences, approximately 26% of them singletons. There were healthy Caucasian individuals from Russia, aged roughly 6 to 95, serving as donors. These same data were also listed under a study on T cells of mothers and their children. From that paper: An overlap that was slightly higher, though non-significant, was seen in related mother-child pairs versus unrelated pairs.

Sample: blood. The chain recombines TRBV12-3 or TRBV12-4 with TRBJ1-1; D is ambiguous. This receptor was identified in a girl aged 2-10 years in good health. The CDR3 DNA reads as TGTGCCAGCAGTGTAACAGTTGAAGCTTTCTTT. It codes for CASSVTVEAFF.